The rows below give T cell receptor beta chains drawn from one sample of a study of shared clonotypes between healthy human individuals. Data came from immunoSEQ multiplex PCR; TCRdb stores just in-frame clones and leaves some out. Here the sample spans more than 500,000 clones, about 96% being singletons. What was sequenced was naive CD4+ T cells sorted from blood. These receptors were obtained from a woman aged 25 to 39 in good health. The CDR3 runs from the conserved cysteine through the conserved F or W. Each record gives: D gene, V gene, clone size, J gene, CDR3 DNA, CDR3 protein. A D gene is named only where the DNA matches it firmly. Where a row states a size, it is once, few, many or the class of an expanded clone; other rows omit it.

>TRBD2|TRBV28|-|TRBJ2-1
TGTGCCAGCACCCCGGGCCAAGGGACTAGCGGGAACGATGAGCAGTTCTTC
CASTPGQGTSGNDEQFF
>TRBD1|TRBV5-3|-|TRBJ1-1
TGTGCCAGAAGCGCCTACAGGGGAGACACTGAAGCTTTCTTT
CARSAYRGDTEAFF
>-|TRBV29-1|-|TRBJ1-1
TGCAGCGTTAGTCTTGGTCCGGGGAACACTGAAGCTTTCTTT
CSVSLGPGNTEAFF
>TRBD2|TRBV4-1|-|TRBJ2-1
TGCGCCAGCAGCCCCGGGACTAGCTCTCCTCCCCCCCCGAACAATGAGCAGTTCTTC
CASSPGTSSPPPPNNEQFF
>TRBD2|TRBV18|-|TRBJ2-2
TGTGCCAGCTCACCACAAGCGGGAGGCAACACCGGGGAGCTGTTTTTT
CASSPQAGGNTGELFF
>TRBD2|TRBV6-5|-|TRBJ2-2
TGTGCCAGCAGTTATTTTGCGGGAGAGGCCGGGGAGCTGTTTTTT
CASSYFAGEAGELFF
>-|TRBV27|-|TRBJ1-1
TGTGCCAGCAGTCCTAGAAACAGGAACACTGAAGCTTTCTTT
CASSPRNRNTEAFF
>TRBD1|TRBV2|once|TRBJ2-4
TGTGCCAGCAGCCGGGACAGGGGGGGAAACATTCAGTACTTC
CASSRDRGGNIQYF
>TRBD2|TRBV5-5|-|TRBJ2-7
TGTGCCAGCAGCCCACTGACTAGCGGATACTACGAGCAGTACTTC
CASSPLTSGYYEQYF
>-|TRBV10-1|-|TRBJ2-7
TGCGCCAGCAGTGAGTCCCAGGGCTTCGACGAGCAGTACTTC
CASSESQGFDEQYF
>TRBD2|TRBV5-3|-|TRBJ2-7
TGTGCCAGAAGCTTGCAGCGGGAGTTGCACGAGCAGTACTTC
CARSLQRELHEQYF
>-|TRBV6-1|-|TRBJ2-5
TGTGCCAGCAGCCAACTACGGGTCCAAGAGACCCAGTACTTC
CASSQLRVQETQYF
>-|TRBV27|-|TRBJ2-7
TGTGCCAGCAGTCCTGAGACTCACTCCTACGAGCAGTACTTC
CASSPETHSYEQYF
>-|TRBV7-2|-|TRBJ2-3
-
CASSFGPGTGTDTQYF
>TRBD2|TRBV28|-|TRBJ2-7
TGTGCCAGCAGTTTACCACTAGCGGTAGGCTCCTACGAGCAGTACTTC
CASSLPLAVGSYEQYF
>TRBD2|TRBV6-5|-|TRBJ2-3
TGTGCCAGCAGGGGAGCGGGAGTGACGGATACGCAGTATTTT
CASRGAGVTDTQYF
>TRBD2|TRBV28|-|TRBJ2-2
TGTGCCAGCAGCCCAGCAGGTAGCGGGAGAGGCACCGGGGAGCTGTTTTTT
CASSPAGSGRGTGELFF
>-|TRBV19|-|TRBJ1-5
TGTGCCTCGTCCGTCGGATACGACAATAGCAATCAGCCCCAGCATTTT
CASSVGYDNSNQPQHF
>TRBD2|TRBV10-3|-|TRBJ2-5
TGTGCCATCAGACCCGGACTAGCGAGACAAGAGACCCAGTACTTC
CAIRPGLARQETQYF
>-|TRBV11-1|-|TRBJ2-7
TGTGCCAGCAGCCCCGGGTGGGGGGCGACCTCCTACGAGCAGTACTTC
CASSPGWGATSYEQYF
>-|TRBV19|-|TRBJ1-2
TGTGCCAGTACCTCGGACAGCCTCCCATACTATGGCTACACCTTC
CASTSDSLPYYGYTF
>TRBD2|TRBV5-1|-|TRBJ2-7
TGCGCCAGCAGCTTGGCCCTTTTCCGGGAGGGCCATTACGAGCAGTACTTC
CASSLALFREGHYEQYF
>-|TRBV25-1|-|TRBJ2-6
TGTGCCAGCAGTGGGGCCAACGTCCTGACTTTC
CASSGANVLTF
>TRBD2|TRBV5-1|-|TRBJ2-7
TGCGCCAGCAGCTTATTGAGCCTAGCGGGAGGCTTGTCCTACGAGCAGTACTTC
CASSLLSLAGGLSYEQYF
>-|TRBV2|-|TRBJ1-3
TGTGCCAGCAGTGATAGCCGTCTTGGAAACACCATATATTTT
CASSDSRLGNTIYF
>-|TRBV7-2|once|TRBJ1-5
TGTGCCAGCAGCAAGGGCGGTAAGGGGAGACAGCCCCAGCATTTT
CASSKGGKGRQPQHF
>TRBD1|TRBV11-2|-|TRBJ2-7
TGTGCCAGCAGCCGGGACAGGTCGTCCTACGAGCAGTACTTC
CASSRDRSSYEQYF
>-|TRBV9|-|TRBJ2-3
TGTGCCAGCTTGAGAGGGTCTGGTTCTAGCACAGATACGCAGTATTTT
CASLRGSGSSTDTQYF
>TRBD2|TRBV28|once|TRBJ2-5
TGTGCCAGCAATGGGGGGGTGAGAGAGACCCAGTACTTC
CASNGGVRETQYF
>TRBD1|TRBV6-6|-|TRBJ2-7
TGTGCCAGCAGTTACTCACCAGGGGGCTCCTACGAGCAGTACTTC
CASSYSPGGSYEQYF
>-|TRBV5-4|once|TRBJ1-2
TGTGCCAGCAGCTTTGGGGGGGAGAACTATGGCTACACCTTC
CASSFGGENYGYTF
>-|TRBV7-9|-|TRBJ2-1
TGTGCCAGCAGCCCCCAAGGTGGGTTCTTC
CASSPQGGFF
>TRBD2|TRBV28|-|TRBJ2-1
TGTGCCAGCAGTTTACCCCGGGGGGGAGACGGCGACAATGAGCAGTTCTTC
CASSLPRGGDGDNEQFF
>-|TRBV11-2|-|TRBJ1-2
TGTGCCAGCAGCTTAGGGTGGAGCTATGGCTACACCTTC
CASSLGWSYGYTF
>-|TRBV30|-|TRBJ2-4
TGTGCCTGGGGTGACAGACAGCTAGCCAAAAACATTCAGTACTTC
CAWGDRQLAKNIQYF
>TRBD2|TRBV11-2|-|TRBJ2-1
TGTGCCACCCACGGACTAGCGGGGTACAGAAGCTCCTACAATGAGCAGTTCTTC
CATHGLAGYRSSYNEQFF
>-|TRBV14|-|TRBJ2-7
TGTGCCAGCAGCCTTAGGACAGCAGCATACGAGCAGTACTTC
CASSLRTAAYEQYF
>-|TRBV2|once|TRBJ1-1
TGTGCCAGCATTAAACAAGGCGGGGCGAACACTGAAGCTTTCTTT
CASIKQGGANTEAFF
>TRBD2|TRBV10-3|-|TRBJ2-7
TGTGCCATCAGTGGGTCGCGGGAGAGTAGCGCCAAAACCTACGAGCAGTACTTC
CAISGSRESSAKTYEQYF
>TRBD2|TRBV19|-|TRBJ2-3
TGTGCCAGTAGTATAGGAACTAGCGGGAGTATAGATACGCAGTATTTT
CASSIGTSGSIDTQYF
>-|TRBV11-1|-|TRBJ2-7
TGTGCCAGCAGCTTAGCCTGGACCGGAGGGCAGTACTTC
CASSLAWTGGQYF
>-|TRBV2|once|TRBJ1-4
TGTGCCAGCAGTGCTACAACAACTAATGAAAAACTGTTTTTT
CASSATTTNEKLFF
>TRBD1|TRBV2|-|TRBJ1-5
TGTGCCAGCAGTGGACAGGGAGGGGATCAGCCCCAGCATTTT
CASSGQGGDQPQHF
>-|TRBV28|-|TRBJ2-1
TGTGCCAGCAGCCTGGGGGGCTCCTACAATGAGCAGTTCTTC
CASSLGGSYNEQFF
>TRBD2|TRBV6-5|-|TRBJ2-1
TGTGCCAGCAGCAGGACTAGCTCCTACAATGAGCAGTTCTTC
CASSRTSSYNEQFF
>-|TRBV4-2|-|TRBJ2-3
TGTGCCAGCAGCCAAGATATGGGGCGAGGCACAGATACGCAGTATTTT
CASSQDMGRGTDTQYF
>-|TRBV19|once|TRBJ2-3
TGTGCCAGTAGTATTGCCGGGAGCACAGATACGCAGTATTTT
CASSIAGSTDTQYF
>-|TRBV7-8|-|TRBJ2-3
TGTGCCAGCAGCTTAGTCGGGACTTACGGGACAGATACGCAGTATTTT
CASSLVGTYGTDTQYF
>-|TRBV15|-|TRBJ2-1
TGTGCCACCAGCAGGAGAACTCGGAGCTCCTACAATGAGCAGTTCTTC
CATSRRTRSSYNEQFF
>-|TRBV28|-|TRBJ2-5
TGTGCCAGCAGTCCCGCCTTGGTAGCGGATATTCAAGAGACCCAGTACTTC
CASSPALVADIQETQYF
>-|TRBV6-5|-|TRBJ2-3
TGTGCCAGCAGTTGGGGTGGGCCCACAGATACGCAGTATTTT
CASSWGGPTDTQYF
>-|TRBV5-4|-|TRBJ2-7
TGTGCCAGCAGCTTGCAGCTAGGGGGTCCCTACGAGCAGTACTTC
CASSLQLGGPYEQYF
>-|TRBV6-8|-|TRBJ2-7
TGTGCCAGCAGTTTAAAATACGAGCAGTACTTC
CASSLKYEQYF
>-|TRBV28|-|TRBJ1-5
TGTGCCAGCACCCCTCTCCGGGGGAGCAATCAGCCCCAGCATTTT
CASTPLRGSNQPQHF
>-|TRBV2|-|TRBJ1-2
TGTGCCAGCAGTAGGGACACGGACTCCTATGGCTACACCTTC
CASSRDTDSYGYTF
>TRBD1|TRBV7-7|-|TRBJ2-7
TGTGCCAGCAGCTCCCGACAGGGACCCTACGAGCAGTACTTC
CASSSRQGPYEQYF
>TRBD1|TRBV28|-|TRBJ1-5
TGTGCCAGCAGTTTGAGGGGACAGGGTCATCAGCCCCAGCATTTT
CASSLRGQGHQPQHF